This entry lists 8 T cell receptor beta chains sequenced from one sample in a study of blood T cell repertoires in COVID-19. TCRdb keeps only in-frame clones here, not all; method: immunoSEQ multiplex PCR. In the table there are 150,000 to 250,000 clones, roughly 83% of which are singletons. Sequencing input: peripheral blood. All receptors derive from a middle-aged woman with COVID-19, enrolled during active disease.

The J gene is TRBJ2-3, the V gene TRBV7-3, with D possibly being TRBD2 (5 bases). The V and J ends lost 4 bases and 0 bases respectively, with 11 bases between them. Germline lookup yields CDR1 SGHTA and CDR2 FQGTGA. CDR3 size: 15 residues. The CDR3 is CASSSVGVSTDTQYF. CDR3 nucleotides: TGTGCCAGCAGCTCAGTCGGGGTGAGCACAGATACGCAGTATTTT.

The chain couples TRBV3-1 (or the pseudogene TRBV3-2) to TRBJ2-1; 11 nucleotides match TRBD2. This CDR3 is built from 17 residues. Germline V gene sequence: CDR1 LGHDT, CDR2 YNNKEL (reference sequence). J lost 9 bases, V lost 4 bases, and 14 bases had no gene match. Here the CDR3 DNA reads TGTGCCAGCAGCCCCCTCCTTATAGCGGGAGGGCCGAGTGAGCAGTTCTTC. Protein: CASSPLLIAGGPSEQFF.

The chain combines TRBV5-1 with TRBJ2-3, with a tentative D call TRBD2 (6 bases). Trimming removed 2 bases at V and 1 base at J, with 14 bases between. Per the germline V gene, CDR1 is SGHRS and CDR2 is YFSETQ. The CDR3 has 16 amino acids. The CDR3 region is CASSFLAGTGTDTQYF. In nucleotides, the CDR3 is TGCGCCAGCAGCTTCCTCGCAGGGACTGGCACAGATACGCAGTATTTT.

The V call is TRBV7-9, the J call TRBJ2-7; D is perhaps TRBD2 (5 bases). The germline gives CDR1 SEHNR, CDR2 FQNEAQ (reference sequence). The CDR3 is 14 amino acids. V lost 5 bases and J lost 3, with 14 bases in between. The CDR3 protein is CASSQLDGNYEQYF. CDR3 in DNA: TGTGCCAGCAGCCAACTAGACGGGAACTACGAGCAGTACTTC.

At least ten counts were recorded for this clone. The rearrangement links TRBV15 to TRBJ1-3; TRBD1 matches at 8 bases. Germline-derived CDR1 and CDR2 are LNHNV and YYDKDF (reference sequence). V lost 4 bases, J lost 2 bases, and 4 bases stayed unmatched. The CDR3 sequence is 15 residues long. CDR3 nucleotide sequence: TGTGCCACCAGCAAGGACAGGGAGCCTGGAAACACCATATATTTT. It codes for CATSKDREPGNTIYF.

The V gene is TRBV5-1, the J gene TRBJ2-3; TRBD2 aligns across 13 bases. The trim removed 4 bases at V and 4 bases at J, leaving 9 bases unmatched. The germline gives CDR1 SGHRS, CDR2 YFSETQ. This CDR3 is built from 17 residues. DNA for the CDR3: TGCGCCAGCAGCCGAGGACTAGCGGGGGTATTTTCAGATACGCAGTATTTT. It encodes CASSRGLAGVFSDTQYF. Full variable domain (outside the CDR3, taken from reference TRBV5-1 and TRBJ2-3): KAGVTQTPRYLIKTRGQQVTLSCSPISGHRSVSWYQQTPGQGLQFLFEYFSETQRNKGNFPGRFSGRQFSNSRSEMNVSTLELGDSALYLCASSRGLAGVFSDTQYFGPGTRLTVL.

The chain is built from TRBV4-1 and TRBJ2-2; maybe TRBD1 (7 bases). Germline V lookup: CDR1 MGHRA, CDR2 YSYEKL. Between the trimmed V and J ends, which lost 4 bases and 1 base, there was a span of 16 bases. The CDR3 length is 17 residues. DNA of the CDR3: TGCGCCAGCAGCCGAGTGGAGGGGGCCATGAACACCGGGGAGCTGTTTTTT. Translation gives CASSRVEGAMNTGELFF.

The V gene is TRBV2, the J gene TRBJ1-5; D is uncertain. This CDR3 has 15 residues. V was clipped by 4 bases and J by 1 base, with 11 bases between them. Germline assignment: CDR1 SNHLY and CDR2 FYNNEI. The CDR3 region is CASSAERESNQPQHF. The CDR3 region has the DNA TGTGCCAGCAGTGCAGAGAGGGAGAGCAATCAGCCCCAGCATTTT.